Listed here are 17 T cell receptor beta chains from one sample, sequenced in a study of blood T cell repertoires in COVID-19. Generated by immunoSEQ multiplex PCR, the TCRdb table keeps only in-frame clones and is missing some. Of some 180,000 clones detected, 75% to 85% appear once; the ten largest clones hold 9.5% to 15%. Sequenced material: peripheral blood. The source is a woman older than 75 with COVID-19, enrolled during active disease.

The chain joins TRBV4-1 to TRBJ1-2; D is uncertain. V was cut by 0 bases and J by 0 bases, with 14 bases left in between. Germline assignment: CDR1 MGHRA and CDR2 YSYEKL. The CDR3 is made up of 17 amino acids. In nucleotides, the CDR3 is TGCGCCAGCAGCCAAGATTTAGGAGCCGCTTCTAACTATGGCTACACCTTC. It translates to CASSQDLGAASNYGYTF.

The chain couples TRBV11-2 to TRBJ2-7, with D uncertain. The CDR3 consists of 13 residues. V lost 4 bases to trimming and J lost 7 bases, with 14 bases between them. The germline CDR1 and CDR2 sequences are SGHAT and FQNNGV. Here the CDR3 DNA reads TGTGCCAGCAGCTCCGTCGGCGGCGGAGAGCAGTACTTC. It yields the protein CASSSVGGGEQYF. The full variable domain, completed using reference TRBV11-2 and TRBJ2-7, is EAGVAQSPRYKIIEKRQSVAFWCNPISGHATLYWYQQILGQGPKLLIQFQNNGVVDDSQLPKDRFSAERLKGVDSTLKIQPAKLEDSAVYLCASSSVGGGEQYFGPGTRLTVT.

CDR3 region: CSASGGARTGTEAFF. CDR3 nucleotides: TGCAGTGCTAGTGGAGGGGCGAGAACAGGGACTGAAGCTTTCTTT. The chain is built from TRBV20-1 and TRBJ1-1; D perhaps matches TRBD1 (6 bases). The germline gives CDR1 DFQATT, CDR2 SNEGSKA (reference sequence). V shed 3 bases and J shed 5 bases, with 19 bases lying between them. The CDR3 contains 15 residues.

J is TRBJ1-6 and V is TRBV30; D is possibly TRBD1 (6 bases). The CDR3 contains 15 residues. V dropped 3 bases and J dropped 11 bases, with 20 bases sitting between them. Germline lookup yields CDR1 GTSNPN and CDR2 SVGIG (reference sequence). CDR3 sequence reads: CAWSSGAGAFAPLHF. The CDR3, as DNA: TGTGCCTGGAGCTCGGGCGCAGGGGCATTTGCACCCCTCCACTTT.

This chain connects TRBV13 to TRBJ1-2; TRBD1 might be the D (5 bases). The germline V and J ends were trimmed by 6 bases and 0 bases, with 11 bases remaining between them. Germline V gives CDR1 PRHDT, CDR2 FYEKMQ (reference sequence). The CDR3 contains 14 residues. The CDR3 sequence is CASRLQDPNYGYTF. CDR3 coding DNA: TGTGCCAGCAGACTACAGGACCCTAACTATGGCTACACCTTC.

This chain connects TRBV4-2 to TRBJ2-7, with a weak D call TRBD1 (5 bases). This CDR3 region has 15 residues. Trimming took 5 bases from V and 3 from J, leaving 17 bases between them. The germline V gene has CDR1 LGHNA and CDR2 YNFKEQ. The CDR3 sequence is CASSARPDTYYEQYF. DNA of the CDR3: TGTGCCAGCAGCGCGCGGCCGGACACCTACTACGAGCAGTACTTC.

This chain's CDR3 is CASSAGEQFF. Here the CDR3 DNA reads TGTGCCAGCAGTGCAGGAGAGCAGTTCTTC. The chain carries TRBV28 and TRBJ2-1, with D unresolved. V lost 5 bases and J 10 bases, leaving 6 bases between the germline ends. This CDR3 spans 10 amino acids. CDR1 and CDR2 (germline): MDHEN, SYDVKM. The whole variable domain, remainder taken from reference TRBV28 and TRBJ2-1, is DVKVTQSSRYLVKRTGEKVFLECVQDMDHENMFWYRQDPGLGLRLIYFSYDVKMKEKGDIPEGYSVSREKKERFSLILESASTNQTSMYLCASSAGEQFFGPGTRLTVL.

The chain uses TRBV16 and TRBJ1-3; 7 nucleotides align to TRBD1. Germline trimming cut 7 bases from V and 7 bases from J; bases unmatched to any gene: 13. The CDR3 loop spans 15 amino acids. The germline V gene has CDR1 KGHSY and CDR2 FQNENV. This chain's CDR3 is CASNPRSDRLNTIYF. In DNA form, the CDR3 reads TGTGCCAGCAACCCCCGGTCGGACAGGTTGAACACCATATATTTT.

The chain carries TRBV5-1 and TRBJ1-2; the D gene is possibly TRBD1 (5 bases). The CDR3 spans 14 residues. Germline assignment: CDR1 SGHRS and CDR2 YFSETQ. V lost 3 bases, J lost 10 bases, and 19 bases lay in between. CDR3 in amino acids: CASSSDTTALVYTF. The DNA for the CDR3 is TGCGCCAGCAGCTCGGATACGACAGCTTTGGTCTACACCTTC.

The chain carries TRBV6-6 and TRBJ1-4, with no clear D. Germline V lookup: CDR1 MNHNY, CDR2 SVGAGI (reference sequence). The V and J ends lost 5 bases and 0 bases respectively, with 10 bases between them. This CDR3 comprises 15 residues. The CDR3 protein is CASSTRSSTNEKLFF. The CDR3 nucleotides read TGTGCCAGCAGTACGAGGAGTTCAACTAATGAAAAACTGTTTTTT.

This clone was detected a few times. The gene calls are TRBV19 and TRBJ2-2; a possible D gene is TRBD2 (5 bases). This CDR3 region has 14 residues. The ends were cut back, 3 bases at V and 8 bases at J, with 13 bases in the middle. The germline gives CDR1 LNHDA, CDR2 SQIVND (reference sequence). The CDR3 spells CASSMEVVAGELFF. CDR3 in DNA: TGTGCCAGTAGTATGGAGGTTGTCGCAGGGGAGCTGTTTTTT.

The V and J genes are TRBV18 and TRBJ2-1; TRBD1 matches at 7 bases. The trim removed 5 bases at V and 10 bases at J, leaving 8 bases unmatched. Per germline, CDR1 KGHSH and CDR2 LQKENI. The CDR3 covers 13 residues. CDR3 residues: CASSTRDSREQFF. CDR3 nucleotide sequence: TGTGCCAGCTCAACCCGGGACAGCCGGGAGCAGTTCTTC. The full variable domain, with the rest looked up from reference TRBV18 and TRBJ2-1, is NAGVMQNPRHLVRRRGQEARLRCSPMKGHSHVYWYRQLPEEGLKFMVYLQKENIIDESGMPKERFSAEFPKEGPSILRIQQVVRGDSAAYFCASSTRDSREQFFGPGTRLTVL.

The gene calls are TRBV14 and TRBJ1-2, with 9 positions matching TRBD1. CDR1 SGHDN and CDR2 FVKESK come from the germline V gene. With 4 bases clipped from V and 5 bases from J, the junction kept 5 bases outside the gene matches. This CDR3 has 14 amino acids. The CDR3 coding sequence is TGTGCCAGCAGCCGAACAGGGGGCGCGTATGGCTACACCTTC. Residues: CASSRTGGAYGYTF.

The J gene is TRBJ2-1, the V gene TRBV5-5; 7 bases fit TRBD2. The CDR3 is 15 residues long. V shed 3 bases and J 3 bases; nucleotides not matched to a gene: 6. Germline lookup yields CDR1 SGHKS and CDR2 YYEKEE (reference sequence). This CDR3 reads CASSYASGLYNEQFF. The CDR3, as DNA: TGTGCCAGCAGCTACGCTAGCGGCCTCTACAATGAGCAGTTCTTC. Full variable domain (rest looked up from reference TRBV5-5 and TRBJ2-1): DAGVTQSPTHLIKTRGQQVTLRCSPISGHKSVSWYQQVLGQGPQFIFQYYEKEERGRGNFPDRFSARQFPNYSSELNVNALLLGDSALYLCASSYASGLYNEQFFGPGTRLTVL.

The J gene is TRBJ2-2, the V gene TRBV27; 7 nucleotides align to TRBD2. Germline V CDR1 and CDR2: MNHEY, SMNVEV (reference sequence). This CDR3 is 15 amino acids long. The junction had 6 bases not matched to a gene; V was cut back by 5 bases and J by 3 bases. CDR3 coding DNA: TGTGCCAGCAGTGCCCAGCGGGGCTACACCGGGGAGCTGTTTTTT. Its translation is CASSAQRGYTGELFF.

The chain combines TRBV5-1 with TRBJ2-5, with 7 positions matching TRBD1. Germline-derived CDR1 and CDR2 are SGHRS and YFSETQ. V shed 4 bases, J shed 5 bases, and the junction held 14 bases outside the gene matches. The CDR3 consists of 16 residues. CDR3: CASSPGQSLLGETQYF. CDR3 nucleotide sequence: TGCGCCAGCAGCCCGGGACAGTCCCTTCTTGGGGAGACCCAGTACTTC.

The chain recombines TRBV11-3 with TRBJ2-7; possible D gene TRBD1, 7 bases. Germline V CDR1 and CDR2: SGHNT, YENEEA. The CDR3 spans 15 residues. V shed 1 base and J shed 2 bases, with 12 bases lying between them. The chain's CDR3 is CASSLVAGGTYEQYF. The CDR3 nucleotides are TGTGCCAGCAGCTTAGTTGCAGGGGGGACCTACGAGCAGTACTTC.